This is a list of T cell receptor beta chains from one sample in a study of Graves' ophthalmopathy and Graves' hyperthyroidism. TCRdb processed the multiplex PCR reads anew with MiXCR; each CDR3 protein has one entry. The sample holds over a million distinct CDR3 sequences, about 40% seen once. What was sequenced was peripheral blood or thyroid tissue (not recorded which). The receptors here all came from an adult man with Graves' hyperthyroidism. Both conserved end residues are part of each CDR3. The D gene is left open where the match is weak. Expanded clones are given a class, and other clones once, few, many or no size at all.

j_call d_call v_call clone_size cdr3_aa cdr3_nt
TRBJ2-7 TRBD2 TRBV6-1 . CASGLLAGSYEQYF TGTGCCAGCGGGCTTTTAGCGGGGAGCTACGAGCAGTACTTC
TRBJ2-6 . TRBV30 . CAWRDRISGANVLTF TGTGCCTGGAGGGACCGGATCTCTGGGGCCAACGTCCTGACTTTC
TRBJ2-7 TRBD2 TRBV4-1 few CASSQERGGVYEQYF TGCGCCAGCAGCCAAGAGCGGGGAGGGGTCTACGAGCAGTACTTC
TRBJ1-2 . TRBV3-1 . CASSQSRSTGFDGYTF TGTGCCAGCAGCCAATCGCGATCCACAGGGTTTGATGGCTACACCTTC
TRBJ1-4 . TRBV9 . CASSEEGATNEKLFF TGTGCCAGCAGTGAAGAAGGGGCGACTAATGAAAAACTGTTTTTT
TRBJ2-5 . TRBV11-2 many CASSRIGTREETQYF TGTGCCAGCAGCCGCATTGGAACTAGGGAAGAGACCCAGTACTTC
TRBJ1-4 TRBD1 TRBV10-3 . CAIRADREGEKLFF TGTGCCATCAGAGCCGACAGGGAGGGCGAAAAACTGTTTTTT
TRBJ1-3 . TRBV19 many CASSIGVYGNTIYF TGTGCCAGTAGTATCGGGGTATATGGAAACACCATATATTTT
TRBJ2-7 . TRBV29-1 many CSVGGGYSYEQYF TGCAGCGTGGGGGGGGGCTACTCCTACGAGCAGTACTTC
TRBJ1-1 . TRBV20-1 few CSARDDGARVTEAFF TGCAGTGCTAGAGATGACGGGGCCAGGGTAACTGAAGCTTTCTTT
TRBJ1-2 . TRBV20-1 few CSARRLAGGGYTF TGCAGTGCTAGAAGGCTAGCGGGAGGTGGCTACACCTTC
TRBJ1-1 TRBD1 TRBV12-3/TRBV12-4 . CASSPYRGRDTEAFF TGTGCCAGCAGTCCCTACAGGGGGCGGGACACTGAAGCTTTCTTT
TRBJ1-1 . TRBV20-1 many CRTWANTEAFF TGCAGAACCTGGGCAAACACTGAAGCTTTCTTT
TRBJ2-5 . TRBV15 few CATSRDQGWLAQYQETQYF TGTGCCACCAGCAGAGATCAGGGTTGGCTAGCGCAATACCAAGAGACCCAGTACTTC
TRBJ1-4 . TRBV10-3 . CAISESWQNEKLFF TGTGCCATCAGTGAGTCTTGGCAGAATGAAAAACTGTTTTTT
TRBJ2-6 . TRBV5-5 . CASSATLNSGANVLTF TGTGCCAGCAGCGCGACCCTAAACTCTGGGGCCAACGTCCTGACTTTC
TRBJ2-5 TRBD2 TRBV19 many CATQSSAGSSGMRETQYF TGTGCCACTCAGTCCTCGGCGGGTTCTAGCGGCATGAGGGAGACCCAGTACTTC
TRBJ2-7 . TRBV7-8 many CASSLAHGEAYEQYF TGTGCCAGCAGCTTAGCTCACGGGGAAGCCTACGAGCAGTACTTC
TRBJ1-2 . TRBV20-1 . CSAVPGEGGYTF TGCAGTGCCGTTCCCGGGGAGGGTGGCTACACCTTC
TRBJ2-7 TRBD2 TRBV7-9 few CASTPEREGLDEQYF TGTGCCAGCACCCCAGAGCGGGAGGGCCTTGACGAGCAGTACTTC
TRBJ1-2 TRBD1 TRBV15 . CATSRDATGVYGYTF TGTGCCACCAGCAGAGATGCGACAGGGGTCTATGGCTACACCTTC
TRBJ1-1 TRBD1 TRBV28 few CASSPEEGQGDTEAFF TGTGCCAGCAGCCCGGAAGAGGGACAGGGGGACACTGAAGCTTTCTTT
TRBJ2-5 . TRBV11-2 . CASSLGGPQGSSQETQYF TGTGCCAGCAGCTTAGGGGGGCCACAAGGGTCCTCCCAAGAGACCCAGTACTTC
TRBJ1-6 . TRBV5-5 many CASSLAAGGNSPLHF TGTGCCAGCAGCTTGGCCGCCGGGGGCAATTCACCCCTCCACTTT
TRBJ1-1 TRBD1 TRBV4-1 . CASSQEFQGGNTEAFF TGCGCCAGCAGCCAAGAATTTCAGGGGGGGAACACTGAAGCTTTCTTT
TRBJ2-6 . TRBV19 . CASSIPGSGGANVLTF TGTGCCAGTAGTATTCCAGGATCTGGAGGGGCCAACGTCCTGACTTTC
TRBJ2-7 TRBD1 TRBV7-9 few CASSSGQGVSSYEQYF TGTGCCAGCAGCTCGGGACAGGGTGTCAGCTCCTACGAGCAGTACTTC
TRBJ2-7 TRBD2 TRBV11-2 few CALLAGPIEQYF TGTGCCTTACTAGCGGGTCCGATCGAGCAGTACTTC
TRBJ2-5 TRBD2 TRBV7-8 many CASSLETSGSWGETQYF TGTGCCAGCAGCTTAGAAACTAGCGGGAGTTGGGGAGAGACCCAGTACTTC
TRBJ2-5 . TRBV5-5 few CASSLGPFEETQYF TGTGCCAGCAGCTTGGGCCCATTCGAAGAGACCCAGTACTTC
TRBJ1-1 . TRBV14 many CASSQGAGYAEAFF TGTGCCAGCAGCCAAGGGGCGGGGTACGCTGAAGCTTTCTTT
TRBJ2-6 TRBD1 TRBV20-1 many CSASSTGGSGANVLTF TGCAGTGCTAGTTCGACAGGGGGCAGTGGGGCCAACGTCCTGACTTTC
TRBJ1-6 . TRBV7-9 . CASSQEVDSPLHF TGTGCCAGCAGCCAAGAGGTAGATTCACCCCTCCACTTT
TRBJ2-5 . TRBV30 . CAWSAGIQETQYF TGTGCCTGGAGTGCCGGGATTCAAGAGACCCAGTACTTC
TRBJ1-4 TRBD1 TRBV4-2 many CASSQEKGQGHEKLFF TGTGCCAGCAGCCAGGAGAAGGGACAGGGGCATGAAAAACTGTTTTTT
TRBJ1-1 . TRBV29-1 many CSVAPGGRGTEAFF TGCAGCGTGGCCCCGGGGGGCCGGGGCACTGAAGCTTTCTTT
TRBJ1-5 . TRBV29-1 many CSVVGTGNQPQHF TGCAGCGTTGTGGGTACCGGCAATCAGCCCCAGCATTTT
TRBJ2-5 . TRBV20-1 . CSARDQSF TGCAGTGCTAGAGATCAGTCCTTC